This T cell receptor beta chain was sequenced in a study of OX40 agonist ivuxolimab in advanced cancers. Study summary: In this cohort, patients received ivuxolimab, an agonistic anti-OX40 (CD134) antibody. Every 2 weeks, ivuxolimab was infused into the patients intravenously at between 0.01 and 10 mg/kg.

Trimming stripped 5 bases from V and 4 bases from J, with 15 bases between. The CDR3 sequence is 14 residues long. CDR1 and CDR2 from the germline V gene are SGHTA and FQGNSA. Details on this clone: The antigen remains undetermined.

TCRdb keeps only in-frame clones here, not all; method: immunoSEQ multiplex PCR. Of about 41,000 clones in the sample, 80% to 90% were seen once. Study-level findings and limits: Individuals who were partial responders at 0.1-3.0 mg/kg had clonal expansion that ranked among the lowest. CD4+ and CD8+ blood T cells expanded clonally by week 6 at 0.1 to 3.0 mg/kg.

The origin of this receptor is an adult with an advanced solid tumor such as melanoma, head and neck, liver or kidney cancer. The chain links TRBV7-2 to TRBJ2-7, with D perhaps TRBD1 or TRBD2 (5 bases each). The sample was CD4+ or CD8+ T cells sorted from blood, taken in a trial of the OX40 agonist ivuxolimab. CDR3 in amino acids: CASSGEGRGYEQYF. Here the CDR3 DNA reads TGTGCCAGCAGCGGAGAGGGGAGAGGGTACGAGCAGTACTTC.